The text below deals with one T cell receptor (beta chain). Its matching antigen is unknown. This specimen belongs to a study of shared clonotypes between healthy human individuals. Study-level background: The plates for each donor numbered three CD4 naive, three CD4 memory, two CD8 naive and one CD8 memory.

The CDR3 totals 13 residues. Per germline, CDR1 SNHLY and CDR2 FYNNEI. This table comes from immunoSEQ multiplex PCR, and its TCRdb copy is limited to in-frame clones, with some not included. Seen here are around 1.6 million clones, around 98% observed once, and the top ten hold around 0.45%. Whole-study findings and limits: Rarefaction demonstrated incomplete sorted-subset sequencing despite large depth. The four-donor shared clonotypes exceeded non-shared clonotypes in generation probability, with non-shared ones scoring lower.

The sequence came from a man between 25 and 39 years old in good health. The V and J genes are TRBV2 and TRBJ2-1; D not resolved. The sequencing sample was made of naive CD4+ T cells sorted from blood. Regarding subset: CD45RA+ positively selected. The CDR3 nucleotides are TGTGCGAGAAACAGAAGCTCCTACAATGAGCAGTTCTTC. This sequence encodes CARNRSSYNEQFF.